This section outlines one TCR beta chain sequence together with its context. Its antigen is not identified. With a constant-region primer, TCR beta cDNA was made from approximately 510 ng of total RNA. For TCR beta, libraries were produced by three nested multiplex PCR rounds using slightly modified ARM-PCR. It was with TRBV1-TRBV30 forward primers and a C-beta reverse primer that the first two PCR rounds were run, at about 9 cycles each. Using its own MiXCR run on the multiplex PCR reads, TCRdb lists one record per CDR3 protein. The sample holds roughly 180,000 distinct CDR3 sequences, about 60% seen once. The data were taken from a study of tumor-infiltrating lymphocytes in primary liver carcinoma. Background on the study: All lesions had stage T1-T3 N0M0 and roughly 4 to 11 cm widths.

Trimming left V 1 base short and J 4 bases short, with 11 bases between. The germline gives CDR1 MGHRA, CDR2 YSYEKL. This CDR3 has 15 residues. General study results and limits: Tumors had a top-250-clone fraction that was significantly higher than blood (p = 0.039).

Blood RNA originated from unsorted whole blood, with germline DNA additionally extracted. The patients carried chronic HBV infection and had received no treatment. This sequence originates from a man aged 35 to 55 with primary liver carcinoma and hepatitis B virus infection. The chain uses TRBV4-1 and TRBJ2-1; D remains ambiguous. Sample: peripheral blood. The CDR3 bases are TGCGCCAGCAGCCAAGGGTTGGTTTTTTACAATGAGCAGTTCTTC. Residues: CASSQGLVFYNEQFF.